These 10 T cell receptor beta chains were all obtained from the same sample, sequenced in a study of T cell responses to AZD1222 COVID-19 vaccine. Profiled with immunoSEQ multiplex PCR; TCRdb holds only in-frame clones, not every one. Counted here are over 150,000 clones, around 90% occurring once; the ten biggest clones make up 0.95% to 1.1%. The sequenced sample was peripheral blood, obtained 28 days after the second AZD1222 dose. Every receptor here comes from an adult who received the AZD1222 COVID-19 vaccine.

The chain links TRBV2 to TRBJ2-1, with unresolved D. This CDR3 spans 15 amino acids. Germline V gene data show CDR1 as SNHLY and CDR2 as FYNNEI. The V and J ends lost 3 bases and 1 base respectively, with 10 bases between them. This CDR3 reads CASSEGRFSYNEQFF. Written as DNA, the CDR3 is TGTGCCAGCAGTGAGGGTAGGTTTTCCTACAATGAGCAGTTCTTC.

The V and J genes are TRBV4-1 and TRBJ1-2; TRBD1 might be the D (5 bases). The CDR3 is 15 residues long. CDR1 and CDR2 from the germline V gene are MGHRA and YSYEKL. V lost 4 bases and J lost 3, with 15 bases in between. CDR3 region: CASSLESTGDYGYTF. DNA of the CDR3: TGCGCCAGCAGCCTAGAGAGTACGGGGGACTATGGCTACACCTTC.

In DNA form, the CDR3 reads TGCGCCAGCAGCGACCGGGAGTACTCACCCCTCCACTTT. Protein: CASSDREYSPLHF. V gene TRBV5-1 combines with J gene TRBJ1-6; D is ambiguous. The V and J ends lost 4 bases and 10 bases respectively, with 12 bases between them. In germline, CDR1 is SGHRS, CDR2 YFSETQ. CDR3 size: 13 residues.

The CDR3 DNA sequence: TGCGCCAGCAGCCAAGATATGCAGGGGCGGACTGAAGCTTTCTTT. It codes for CASSQDMQGRTEAFF. The J gene is TRBJ1-1, the V gene TRBV4-3; D is perhaps TRBD1 (6 bases). The germline V gene has CDR1 LGHNA and CDR2 YSLEER. This CDR3 has 15 amino acids. Trimming took off 0 bases at V and 5 bases at J, with 13 bases between the two ends.

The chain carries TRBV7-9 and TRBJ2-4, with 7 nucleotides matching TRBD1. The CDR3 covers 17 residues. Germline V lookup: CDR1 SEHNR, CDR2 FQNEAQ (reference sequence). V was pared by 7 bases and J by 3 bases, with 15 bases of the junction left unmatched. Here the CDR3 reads CASTLSGTEKSKNIQYF. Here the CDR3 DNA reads TGTGCCAGCACCCTTTCGGGGACAGAGAAAAGCAAAAACATTCAGTACTTC.

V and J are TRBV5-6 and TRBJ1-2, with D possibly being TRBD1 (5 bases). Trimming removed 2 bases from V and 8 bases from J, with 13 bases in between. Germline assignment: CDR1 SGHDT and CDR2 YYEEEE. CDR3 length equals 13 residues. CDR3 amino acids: CASSFQGGGGYTF. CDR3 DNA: TGTGCCAGCAGCTTTCAGGGTGGGGGAGGCTACACCTTC.

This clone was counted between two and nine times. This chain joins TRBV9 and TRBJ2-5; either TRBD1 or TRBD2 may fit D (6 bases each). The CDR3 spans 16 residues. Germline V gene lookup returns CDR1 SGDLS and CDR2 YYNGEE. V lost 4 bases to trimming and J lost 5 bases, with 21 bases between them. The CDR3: CASSPFEGGPGETQYF. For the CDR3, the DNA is TGTGCCAGCAGCCCATTTGAGGGGGGCCCCGGGGAGACCCAGTACTTC.

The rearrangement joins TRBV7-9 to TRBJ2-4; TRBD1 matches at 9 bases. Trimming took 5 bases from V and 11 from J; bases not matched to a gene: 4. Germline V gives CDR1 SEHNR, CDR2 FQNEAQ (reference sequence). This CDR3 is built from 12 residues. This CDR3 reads CASSGTGMVQYF. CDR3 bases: TGTGCCAGCAGCGGGACAGGGATGGTTCAGTACTTC.

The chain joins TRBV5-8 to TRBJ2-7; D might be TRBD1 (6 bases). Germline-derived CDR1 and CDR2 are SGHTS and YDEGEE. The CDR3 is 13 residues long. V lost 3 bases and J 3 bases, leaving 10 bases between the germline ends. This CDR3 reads CASSSNRDYEQYF. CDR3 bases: TGTGCCAGCAGCTCGAACAGGGACTACGAGCAGTACTTC.

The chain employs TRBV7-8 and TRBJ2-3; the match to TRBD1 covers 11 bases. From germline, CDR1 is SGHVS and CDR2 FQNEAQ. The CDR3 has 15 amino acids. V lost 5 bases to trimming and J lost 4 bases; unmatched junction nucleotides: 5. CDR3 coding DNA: TGTGCCAGCAGCCCCCGGACAGGGGGCCCAGATACGCAGTATTTT. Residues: CASSPRTGGPDTQYF.